Below are 6 T cell receptor beta chains sequenced from a single sample in a study of identical twins. TCRdb used MiXCR to reprocess the 5' RACE reads, holding one entry per CDR3 protein. The sample consists of 350,000 to 450,000 distinct CDR3 sequences, less than 20% of them appearing once. Sequenced sample: naive T cells sorted from blood. The receptors stem from a man aged 45-60 years in good health.

This clonotype was seen a handful of times. V and J are TRBV7-9 and TRBJ1-1; tentatively, D is TRBD1 (5 bases). Trimming shortened V by 3 bases and J by 4 bases, and 15 bases separated the two germline ends. This CDR3 is built from 15 residues. CDR1 is SEHNR, CDR2 FQNEAQ, per germline (reference sequence). The CDR3 loop is CASSFSGRRGTEAFF. Written as DNA, the CDR3 is TGTGCCAGCAGCTTTTCAGGGCGGCGGGGCACTGAAGCTTTCTTT. Drawing the rest from reference TRBV7-9 and TRBJ1-1, the complete variable domain is DTGVSQNPRHKITKRGQNVTFRCDPISEHNRLYWYRQTLGQGPEFLTYFQNEAQLEKSRLLSDRFSAERPKGSFSTLEIQRTEQGDSAMYLCASSFSGRRGTEAFFGQGTRLTVV.

This clonotype was seen only a few times. This rearrangement joins TRBV10-3 to TRBJ2-1; the match to TRBD2 covers 10 bases. The CDR3 is 15 amino acids. Germline CDR1 ENHRY, CDR2 SYGVKD. J was trimmed by 6 bases and V by 6 bases; bases with no gene match: 8. The chain's CDR3 is CAIRYLAGASNEQFF. CDR3 coding DNA: TGTGCCATCAGGTACCTAGCGGGAGCTAGCAATGAGCAGTTCTTC.

CDR3 coding DNA: TGTGCCAGCAGTTATCCCGACAGGGGAAATTCACCCCTCCACTTT. Translating it yields CASSYPDRGNSPLHF. This chain links TRBV6-2 or TRBV6-3 with TRBJ1-6, with TRBD1 matching 8 bases. There are 15 residues in the CDR3. V gave up 3 bases and J gave up 7 bases; unmatched junction bases: 5. The germline V gene encodes CDR1 MNHEY and CDR2 SVGEGT.

J is TRBJ1-1 and V is TRBV7-9; TRBD1 aligns across 7 bases. In germline, CDR1 is SEHNR, CDR2 FQNEAQ (reference sequence). V shed 5 bases and J 6 bases; nucleotides not matched to a gene: 3. The CDR3 consists of 12 residues. The CDR3: CASSQGVPEAFF. CDR3 bases: TGTGCCAGCAGCCAGGGGGTCCCTGAAGCTTTCTTT.

This clonotype showed up many times. The chain links TRBV27 to TRBJ2-1, with TRBD1 matching 7 bases. The V segment lost 3 bases and the J segment 15 bases; nucleotides outside the gene matches: 11. CDR3 size: 13 residues. Germline V gene sequence: CDR1 MNHEY, CDR2 SMNVEV (reference sequence). The chain's CDR3 is CASSFVDRVTMFF. The CDR3 nucleotides are TGTGCCAGCAGTTTCGTCGACAGGGTGACTATGTTCTTC.

This clonotype has ten or more counts. The V gene is TRBV4-1, the J gene TRBJ2-7; 9 bases line up with TRBD1. Germline V gives CDR1 MGHRA, CDR2 YSYEKL. V dropped 4 bases and J dropped 3; count of bases not matched to a gene: 7. The CDR3 has 15 residues. The CDR3 reads CASSREGDRDYEQYF. In nucleotides, the CDR3 is TGCGCCAGCAGCCGAGAGGGGGACAGGGACTACGAGCAGTACTTC.